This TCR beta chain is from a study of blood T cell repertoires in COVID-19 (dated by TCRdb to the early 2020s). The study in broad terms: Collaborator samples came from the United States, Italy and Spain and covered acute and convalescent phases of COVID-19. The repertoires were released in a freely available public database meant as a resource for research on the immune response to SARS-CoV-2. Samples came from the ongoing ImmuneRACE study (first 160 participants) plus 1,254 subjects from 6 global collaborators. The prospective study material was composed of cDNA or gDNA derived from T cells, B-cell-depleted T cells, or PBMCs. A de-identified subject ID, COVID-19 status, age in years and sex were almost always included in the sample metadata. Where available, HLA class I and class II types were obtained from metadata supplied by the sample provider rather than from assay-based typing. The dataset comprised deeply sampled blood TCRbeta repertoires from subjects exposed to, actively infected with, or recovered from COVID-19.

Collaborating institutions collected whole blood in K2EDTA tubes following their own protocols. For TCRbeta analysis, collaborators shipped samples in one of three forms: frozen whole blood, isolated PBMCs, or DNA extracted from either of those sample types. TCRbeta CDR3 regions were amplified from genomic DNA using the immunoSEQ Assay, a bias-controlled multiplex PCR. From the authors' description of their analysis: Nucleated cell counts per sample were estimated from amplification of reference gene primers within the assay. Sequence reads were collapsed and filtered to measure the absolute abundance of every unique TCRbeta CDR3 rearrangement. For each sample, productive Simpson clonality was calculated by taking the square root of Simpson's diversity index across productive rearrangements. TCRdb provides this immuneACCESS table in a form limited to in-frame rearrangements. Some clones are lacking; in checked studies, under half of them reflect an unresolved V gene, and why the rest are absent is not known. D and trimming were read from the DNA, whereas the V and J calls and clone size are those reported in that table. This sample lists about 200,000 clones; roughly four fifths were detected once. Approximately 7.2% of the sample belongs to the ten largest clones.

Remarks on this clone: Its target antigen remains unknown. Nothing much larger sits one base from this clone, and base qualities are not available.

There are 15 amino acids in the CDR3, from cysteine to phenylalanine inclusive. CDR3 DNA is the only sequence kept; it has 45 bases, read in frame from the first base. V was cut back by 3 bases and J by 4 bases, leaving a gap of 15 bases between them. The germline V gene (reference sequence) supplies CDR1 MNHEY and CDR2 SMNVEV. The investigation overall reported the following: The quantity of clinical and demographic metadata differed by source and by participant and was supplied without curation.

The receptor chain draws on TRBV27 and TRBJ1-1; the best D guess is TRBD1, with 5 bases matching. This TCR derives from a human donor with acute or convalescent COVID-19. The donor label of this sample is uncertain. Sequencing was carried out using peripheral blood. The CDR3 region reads CASSFRGGGITEAFF. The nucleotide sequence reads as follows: TGTGCCAGCAGTTTTAGAGGTGGGGGGATCACTGAAGCTTTCTTT.